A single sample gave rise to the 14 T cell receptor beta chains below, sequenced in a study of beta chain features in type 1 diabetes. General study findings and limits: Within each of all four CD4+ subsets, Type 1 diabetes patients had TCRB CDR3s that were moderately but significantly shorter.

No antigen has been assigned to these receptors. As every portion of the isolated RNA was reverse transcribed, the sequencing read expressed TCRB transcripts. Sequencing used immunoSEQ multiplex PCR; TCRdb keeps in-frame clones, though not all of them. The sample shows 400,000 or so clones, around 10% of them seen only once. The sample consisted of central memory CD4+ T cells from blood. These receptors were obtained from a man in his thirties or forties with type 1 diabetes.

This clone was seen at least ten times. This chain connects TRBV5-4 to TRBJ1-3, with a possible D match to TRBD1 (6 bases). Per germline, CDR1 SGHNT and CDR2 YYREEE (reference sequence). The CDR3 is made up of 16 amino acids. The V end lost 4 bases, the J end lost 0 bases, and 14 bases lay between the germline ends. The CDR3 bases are TGTGCCAGCAGCCCAGGGACATCGAGCTCTGGAAACACCATATATTTT. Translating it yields CASSPGTSSSGNTIYF.

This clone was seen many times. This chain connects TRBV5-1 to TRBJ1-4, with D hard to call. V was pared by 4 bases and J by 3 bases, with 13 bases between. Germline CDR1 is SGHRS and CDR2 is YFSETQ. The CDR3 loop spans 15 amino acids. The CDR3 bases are TGCGCCAGCAGCCCCGGGAGTACGGCTAATGAAAAACTGTTTTTT. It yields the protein CASSPGSTANEKLFF.

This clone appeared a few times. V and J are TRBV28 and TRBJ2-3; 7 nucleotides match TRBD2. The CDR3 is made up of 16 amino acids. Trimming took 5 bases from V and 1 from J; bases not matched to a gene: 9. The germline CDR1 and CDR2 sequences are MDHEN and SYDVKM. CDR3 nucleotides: TGTGCCAGCAGTGGGGGAGGGGCGCCCGGCACAGATACGCAGTATTTT. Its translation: CASSGGGAPGTDTQYF.

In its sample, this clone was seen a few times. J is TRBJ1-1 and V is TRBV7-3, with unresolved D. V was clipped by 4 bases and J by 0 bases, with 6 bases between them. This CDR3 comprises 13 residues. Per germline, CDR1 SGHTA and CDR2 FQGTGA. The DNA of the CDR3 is TGTGCCAGCAGCTCATCAATGAACACTGAAGCTTTCTTT. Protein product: CASSSSMNTEAFF.

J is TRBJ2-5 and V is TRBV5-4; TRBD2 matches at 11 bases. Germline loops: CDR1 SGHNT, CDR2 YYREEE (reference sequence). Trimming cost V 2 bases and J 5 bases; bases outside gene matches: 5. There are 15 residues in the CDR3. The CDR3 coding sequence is TGTGCCAGCAGCTTCTTGACTAGCGGGATTGAGACCCAGTACTTC. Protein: CASSFLTSGIETQYF.

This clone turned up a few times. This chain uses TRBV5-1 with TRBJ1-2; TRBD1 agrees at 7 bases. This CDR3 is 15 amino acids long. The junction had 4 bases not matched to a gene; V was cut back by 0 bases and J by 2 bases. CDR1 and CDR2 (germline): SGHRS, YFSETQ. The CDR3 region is CASSLDGTENYGYTF. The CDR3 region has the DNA TGCGCCAGCAGCTTGGATGGGACAGAAAACTATGGCTACACCTTC.

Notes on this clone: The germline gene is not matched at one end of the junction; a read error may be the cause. The CDR3 protein is CASSRRGGRTYTDTQYF. DNA of the CDR3: TGTGCTAGCAGCCGCCGTGGGGGGAGGACCTACACAGATACGCAGTATTTT. This chain links TRBV7-7 with TRBJ2-3; tentatively, D is TRBD2 (6 bases). CDR3 length equals 17 residues. CDR1 and CDR2 (germline): SSHAT, FNYEAQ (reference sequence).

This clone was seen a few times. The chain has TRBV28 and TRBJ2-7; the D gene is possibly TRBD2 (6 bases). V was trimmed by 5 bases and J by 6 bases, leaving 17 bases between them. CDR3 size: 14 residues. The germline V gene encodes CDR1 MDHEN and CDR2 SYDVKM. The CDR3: CASSPTQTRGEQYF. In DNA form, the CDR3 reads TGTGCCAGCAGTCCCACACAGACTAGGGGCGAGCAGTACTTC.

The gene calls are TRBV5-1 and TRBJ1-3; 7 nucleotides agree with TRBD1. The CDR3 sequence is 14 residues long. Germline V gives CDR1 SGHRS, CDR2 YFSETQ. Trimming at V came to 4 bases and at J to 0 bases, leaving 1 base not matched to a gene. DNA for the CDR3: TGCGCCAGCAGCCGGACAGGCTCTGGAAACACCATATATTTT. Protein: CASSRTGSGNTIYF.

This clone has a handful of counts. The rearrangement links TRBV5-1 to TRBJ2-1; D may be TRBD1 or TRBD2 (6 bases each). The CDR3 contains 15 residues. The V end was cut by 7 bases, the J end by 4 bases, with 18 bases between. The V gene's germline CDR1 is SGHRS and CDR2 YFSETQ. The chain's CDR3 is CASGGGDGTYNEQFF. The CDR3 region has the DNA TGCGCCAGCGGGGGAGGAGACGGGACATACAATGAGCAGTTCTTC.

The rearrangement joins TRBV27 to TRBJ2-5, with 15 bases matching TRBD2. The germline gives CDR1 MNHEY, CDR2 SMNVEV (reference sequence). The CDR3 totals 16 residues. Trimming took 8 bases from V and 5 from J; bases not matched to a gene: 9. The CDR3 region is CASHRTSGREGETQYF. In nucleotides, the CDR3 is TGTGCCAGCCACCGGACTAGCGGGAGGGAGGGGGAGACCCAGTACTTC.

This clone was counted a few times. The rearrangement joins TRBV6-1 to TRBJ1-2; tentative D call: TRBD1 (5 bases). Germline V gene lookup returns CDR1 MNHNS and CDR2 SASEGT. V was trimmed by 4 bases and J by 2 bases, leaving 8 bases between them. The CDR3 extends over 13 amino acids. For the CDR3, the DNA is TGTGCCAGCAGTGTTCAGGGAAACTATGGCTACACCTTC. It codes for CASSVQGNYGYTF.

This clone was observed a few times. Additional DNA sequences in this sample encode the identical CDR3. The CDR3 DNA reads as TGTGCCAGCAGGGTCCGGAACACTGAAGCTTTCTTT. This translates into CASRVRNTEAFF. V is TRBV28 and J is TRBJ1-1; D remains ambiguous. There are 12 residues in the CDR3. Trimming took off 6 bases at V and 1 base at J, with 6 bases between the two ends. Germline CDR1 MDHEN, CDR2 SYDVKM.

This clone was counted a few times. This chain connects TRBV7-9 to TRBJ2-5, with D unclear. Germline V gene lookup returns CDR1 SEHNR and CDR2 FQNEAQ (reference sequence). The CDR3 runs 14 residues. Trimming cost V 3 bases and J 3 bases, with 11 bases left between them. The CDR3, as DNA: TGTGCCAGCAGCTTCAACGAGGCGAAAGAGACCCAGTACTTC. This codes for CASSFNEAKETQYF. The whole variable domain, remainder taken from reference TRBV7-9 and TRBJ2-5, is DTGVSQNPRHKITKRGQNVTFRCDPISEHNRLYWYRQTLGQGPEFLTYFQNEAQLEKSRLLSDRFSAERPKGSFSTLEIQRTEQGDSAMYLCASSFNEAKETQYFGPGTRLLVL.